Below are 26 T cell receptor beta chains sequenced from a single sample in a study of blood T cell repertoires in COVID-19. The data were produced by immunoSEQ multiplex PCR, yet TCRdb's version contains in-frame clones alone and is incomplete. The sample lists roughly 180,000 clones; 85% were seen once. Material for sequencing was peripheral blood. The source is a woman between 50 and 59 years old with COVID-19, enrolled during active disease.

The rearrangement links TRBV7-3 to TRBJ1-6; maybe TRBD1 (5 bases). V lost 2 bases and J lost 8, with 13 bases in between. Germline values: CDR1 SGHTA, CDR2 FQGTGA. The CDR3 has 15 residues. CDR3 residues: CASSLSPGLDSPLHF. CDR3 DNA sequence: TGTGCCAGCAGCTTATCACCAGGGCTTGATTCACCCCTCCACTTT.

The chain couples TRBV2 to TRBJ2-2; TRBD2 agrees at 10 bases. The CDR3 totals 17 residues. Losses at the gene ends were 3 bases for V and 1 base for J; bases not matched to a gene: 5. CDR1 and CDR2 (germline): SNHLY, FYNNEI. CDR3 nucleotide sequence: TGTGCCAGCAGTGAGCCCATAGCGGGGGGGAACACCGGGGAGCTGTTTTTT. Residues: CASSEPIAGGNTGELFF.

The chain joins TRBV29-1 to TRBJ2-1; a possible D gene is TRBD2 (5 bases). The CDR3 runs to 12 residues. CDR1 and CDR2 from the germline V gene are SQVTM and ANQGSEA. V lost 4 bases and J 8 bases, leaving 12 bases between the germline ends. The CDR3: CSVGTGWDEQFF. The CDR3 DNA sequence: TGCAGCGTTGGAACGGGGTGGGATGAGCAGTTCTTC.

The gene calls are TRBV4-2 and TRBJ1-2; unclear D gene. The ends were cut back, 0 bases at V and 8 bases at J, with 13 bases in the middle. The CDR3 is 14 amino acids. Germline values: CDR1 LGHNA, CDR2 YNFKEQ. CDR3 region: CASSQEGSTGGYTF. The CDR3 coding sequence is TGTGCCAGCAGCCAAGAGGGGTCTACGGGAGGCTACACCTTC.

This clone has only one observation. V gene TRBV2 combines with J gene TRBJ1-1; D gene uncertain. This CDR3 spans 13 amino acids. V gave up 2 bases and J gave up 6 bases, with 10 bases separating them. Per the germline V gene, CDR1 is SNHLY and CDR2 is FYNNEI. This chain's CDR3 is CASSEWPKSEAFF. CDR3 DNA sequence: TGTGCCAGCAGTGAATGGCCGAAGTCTGAAGCTTTCTTT.

This sequence joins TRBV30 and TRBJ1-2, with 8 bases lining up with TRBD1. The germline V gene encodes CDR1 GTSNPN and CDR2 SVGIG (reference sequence). V was pared by 2 bases and J by 8 bases, with 7 bases of the junction left unmatched. This CDR3 comprises 13 residues. The CDR3 sequence: CAWSRDRGWGYTF. CDR3 DNA: TGTGCCTGGAGTCGCGACAGGGGCTGGGGCTACACCTTC.

This clone was seen only a few times. This CDR3 is CAISSGGMWEQYF. CDR3 DNA: TGTGCCATCTCCTCAGGGGGGATGTGGGAGCAGTACTTC. This rearrangement joins TRBV10-3 to TRBJ2-7, with D possibly matching TRBD1 (7 bases). Between the trimmed V and J ends, which lost 8 bases and 7 bases, there was a span of 18 bases. The CDR3 consists of 13 residues. CDR1 ENHRY and CDR2 SYGVKD come from the germline V gene.

The V gene is TRBV13, the J gene TRBJ1-5, with D possibly matching TRBD1 (5 bases). This CDR3 region has 15 residues. Trimming left V 3 bases short and J 3 bases short, with 12 bases between. Germline loops: CDR1 PRHDT, CDR2 FYEKMQ (reference sequence). The CDR3 is CASSFRWDFNQPQHF. The CDR3 nucleotides read TGTGCCAGCAGCTTTAGGTGGGACTTCAATCAGCCCCAGCATTTT.

The chain links TRBV9 to TRBJ2-1, with TRBD2 matching 9 bases. The V and J ends lost 0 bases and 0 bases, in that order; junction bases with no gene match: 13. Germline lookup yields CDR1 SGDLS and CDR2 YYNGEE. The CDR3 loop spans 20 amino acids. The CDR3 sequence: CASSVAWGGGAKFSYNEQFF. The CDR3 bases are TGTGCCAGCAGCGTAGCTTGGGGCGGGGGGGCGAAGTTCTCCTACAATGAGCAGTTCTTC.

The chain carries TRBV6-5 and TRBJ2-1; 7 bases line up with TRBD1. Germline values: CDR1 MNHEY, CDR2 SVGAGI. The CDR3 is 14 residues long. Unmatched junction bases numbered 7, after V lost 7 bases and J lost 4 bases. CDR3 bases: TGTGCCAGCAAAACCGGGACAGCTTACAATGAGCAGTTCTTC. This translates into CASKTGTAYNEQFF.

The CDR3 DNA sequence: TGTGCCAGTAGTAGGGCGGGGTCGAACACCGGGGAGCTGTTTTTT. It specifies CASSRAGSNTGELFF. This sequence joins TRBV19 and TRBJ2-2, with a weak D call TRBD2 (6 bases). The CDR3 sequence is 15 residues long. V lost 4 bases to trimming and J lost 0 bases, with 9 bases between them. CDR1 and CDR2 from the germline V gene are LNHDA and SQIVND (reference sequence).

The V call is TRBV7-6, the J call TRBJ2-3; 7 bases are a match to TRBD2. The germline V gene has CDR1 SGHVS and CDR2 FNYEAQ. J gave up 1 base and V 5 bases, and 9 bases lay outside the gene matches. The CDR3 length is 16 residues. CDR3: CASSPIGGIGTDTQYF. The CDR3 DNA follows: TGTGCCAGCAGCCCTATCGGGGGGATTGGCACAGATACGCAGTATTTT.

The V call is TRBV5-1, the J call TRBJ1-5, with D tentatively TRBD1 (6 bases). Trimming took off 1 base at V and 8 bases at J, with 16 bases between the two ends. CDR3 size: 15 residues. CDR1 and CDR2 from the germline V gene are SGHRS and YFSETQ. CDR3 in amino acids: CASSLNAGTLEPQHF. The CDR3, as DNA: TGCGCCAGCAGCTTGAATGCCGGGACATTGGAGCCCCAGCATTTT.

The chain carries TRBV11-2 and TRBJ2-7; D is unclear. Trimming took 2 bases from V and 2 from J, leaving 7 bases between them. The V gene's germline CDR1 is SGHAT and CDR2 FQNNGV. The CDR3 totals 13 residues. This CDR3 is CASSLPPAYEQYF. For the CDR3, the DNA is TGTGCCAGCAGCTTACCGCCGGCCTACGAGCAGTACTTC. Based on the CDR3 plus reference TRBV11-2 and TRBJ2-7, the full variable domain is EAGVAQSPRYKIIEKRQSVAFWCNPISGHATLYWYQQILGQGPKLLIQFQNNGVVDDSQLPKDRFSAERLKGVDSTLKIQPAKLEDSAVYLCASSLPPAYEQYFGPGTRLTVT.

In DNA form, the CDR3 reads TGTGCTAGTGGTTTCGTAGCGGGGGCCGCGGGGGAGCTGTTTTTT. It specifies CASGFVAGAAGELFF. The chain employs TRBV12-5 and TRBJ2-2; 9 nucleotides align to TRBD2. CDR1 is LGHNT, CDR2 FRNRAP, per germline. The length of the CDR3 is 15 residues. V trimming: 3 bases; J trimming: 8 bases; junction bases outside the gene matches: 7.

This chain links TRBV6-6 with TRBJ1-6; 9 positions match TRBD1. Trimming cost V 6 bases and J 6 bases; bases outside gene matches: 0. Germline-derived CDR1 and CDR2 are MNHNY and SVGAGI (reference sequence). This CDR3 is built from 13 residues. The CDR3 reads CASRGQGNSPLHF. Written as DNA, the CDR3 is TGTGCCAGCAGGGGACAGGGTAATTCACCCCTCCACTTT.

J is TRBJ2-3 and V is TRBV18, with D unclear. V lost 5 bases and J 2 bases, leaving 14 bases between the germline ends. Germline CDR1 KGHSH, CDR2 LQKENI. The CDR3 has 15 residues. The CDR3 here is CASSASHGFTDTQYF. The CDR3 coding sequence is TGTGCCAGCTCAGCCTCCCACGGTTTCACAGATACGCAGTATTTT.

This clone was observed once. The chain uses TRBV12-3 or TRBV12-4 and TRBJ1-6; weak D call: TRBD1 (6 bases). The CDR3 extends over 13 amino acids. The V and J ends lost 7 bases and 7 bases respectively, with 11 bases between them. The CDR3 here is CASTGHVNSPLHF. CDR3 DNA sequence: TGTGCCAGCACGGGACACGTGAATTCACCCCTCCACTTT.

The chain links TRBV11-2 to TRBJ2-3; the match to TRBD2 covers 11 bases. The ends lost 5 bases at V and 6 bases at J; junction bases unmatched: 7. The CDR3 has 15 amino acids. The V gene's germline CDR1 is SGHAT and CDR2 FQNNGV. CDR3 in amino acids: CASSLAGGISDTQYF. CDR3 coding DNA: TGTGCCAGCAGCCTAGCGGGGGGAATTTCGGATACGCAGTATTTT. The entire variable domain, with the rest obtained from reference TRBV11-2 and TRBJ2-3, is as follows: EAGVAQSPRYKIIEKRQSVAFWCNPISGHATLYWYQQILGQGPKLLIQFQNNGVVDDSQLPKDRFSAERLKGVDSTLKIQPAKLEDSAVYLCASSLAGGISDTQYFGPGTRLTVL.

The genes are TRBV9 and TRBJ2-2; 8 bases map to TRBD1. The germline gives CDR1 SGDLS, CDR2 YYNGEE. The CDR3 covers 14 residues. The ends lost 3 bases at V and 6 bases at J; junction bases unmatched: 4. CDR3: CASSGPRGPGELFF. CDR3 DNA: TGTGCCAGCAGCGGTCCCAGGGGGCCCGGGGAGCTGTTTTTT.

The CDR3 sequence is CAIREVVQRGGYTF. Written as DNA, the CDR3 is TGTGCCATCAGGGAAGTGGTCCAACGGGGAGGCTACACCTTC. The chain carries TRBV10-3 and TRBJ1-2; no firm D call. Looked up from germline, CDR1 is ENHRY and CDR2 is SYGVKD. The CDR3 is 14 residues long. Trimming pared 6 bases from V and 8 bases from J, leaving 19 bases between.

The chain has TRBV7-2 and TRBJ1-4; D gene ambiguous. This CDR3 spans 16 amino acids. Germline lookup yields CDR1 SGHTA and CDR2 FQGNSA. V was pared by 1 base and J by 0 bases, with 9 bases between. This CDR3 is CASSLGGSATNEKLFF. The DNA for the CDR3 is TGTGCCAGCAGCTTAGGTGGTAGTGCAACTAATGAAAAACTGTTTTTT.

This sequence joins TRBV12-5 and TRBJ1-4; D is possibly TRBD1 (5 bases). Trimming took off 0 bases at V and 6 bases at J, with 20 bases between the two ends. The CDR3 runs 18 residues. The germline V gene encodes CDR1 LGHNT and CDR2 FRNRAP. As DNA, the CDR3 is TGTGCTAGTGGTTTGGTCGTAACGGCGGGGCCATCGGATGAAAAACTGTTTTTT. This codes for CASGLVVTAGPSDEKLFF.

The V and J genes are TRBV4-1 and TRBJ2-3; D gene ambiguous. The CDR3 is made up of 14 amino acids. Germline values: CDR1 MGHRA, CDR2 YSYEKL. V lost 1 base, J lost 14 bases, and 19 bases lay in between. CDR3 loop: CASSQVPGGGWRYF. In DNA form, the CDR3 reads TGCGCCAGCAGCCAAGTCCCCGGTGGCGGATGGCGGTATTTT.

This clone was recorded once. The chain couples TRBV10-3 to TRBJ2-3; no reliable D call. From germline, CDR1 is ENHRY and CDR2 SYGVKD. Trimming removed 3 bases from V and 1 base from J, with 8 bases in between. The CDR3 is made up of 14 amino acids. CDR3 sequence reads: CAISESAGTDTQYF. The CDR3 nucleotides read TGTGCCATCAGTGAAAGCGCGGGCACAGATACGCAGTATTTT.

The gene calls are TRBV5-4 and TRBJ1-2, with D perhaps TRBD1 (5 bases). Per the germline V gene, CDR1 is SGHNT and CDR2 is YYREEE (reference sequence). The V gene lost 0 bases and the J gene lost 7 bases, with 13 bases spanning the gap. This CDR3 region has 14 residues. The CDR3 spells CASSLDSGASGYTF. DNA for the CDR3: TGTGCCAGCAGCTTGGACAGTGGGGCGTCTGGCTACACCTTC.